The clone carrying this T cell receptor beta chain is a singleton in its sample. Other DNA sequences of this sample code for an identical CDR3. The CDR3 runs to 13 residues. The germline V gene encodes CDR1 SQVTM and CDR2 ANQGSEA. The V and J ends lost 3 bases and 2 bases respectively, with 10 bases between them. Original analysis: Sequence data from immunoSEQ were junction-only and lacked quality scores; consequently, filtering differed. Method: immunoSEQ multiplex PCR; TCRdb's copy keeps in-frame clones and lacks some. The DNA gave D and trimming, while V, J and clone size come from that table. The data show about 610,000 clones, with roughly 97% seen just once and 0.045% to 0.06% held by the top ten. The sample originates from a study of shared clonotypes between healthy human individuals.

This chain joins TRBV29-1 and TRBJ2-5; D unresolved. This TCR was sampled from a woman in her 30s in good health. Specimen: naive CD4+ T cells sorted from blood. Subset: CD45RA+ positively selected. CDR3 sequence: CSVDSSSQETQYF. In DNA form, the CDR3 reads TGCAGCGTTGATTCGAGTTCTCAAGAGACCCAGTACTTC.